Shown below are 21 T cell receptor beta chains from a single sample sequenced in a study of OX40 agonist ivuxolimab in advanced cancers. Profiled with immunoSEQ multiplex PCR; TCRdb holds only in-frame clones, not every one. Altogether tens of thousands of clones are present, around three quarters being singletons, with the ten largest covering roughly 18%. Sample: CD4+ or CD8+ T cells sorted from blood, taken in a trial of the OX40 agonist ivuxolimab. These receptors were collected from an adult with an advanced solid tumor such as melanoma, head and neck, liver or kidney cancer.

The chain joins TRBV11-2 to TRBJ2-3; D gene ambiguous. The CDR3 loop spans 17 amino acids. With 5 bases removed from V and 1 base from J, the gap between germline ends came to 19 bases. CDR1 SGHAT and CDR2 FQNNGV come from the germline V gene. CDR3: CASSINVVGSGTDTQYF. As DNA, the CDR3 is TGTGCCAGCAGCATTAACGTGGTAGGGTCGGGCACAGATACGCAGTATTTT.

With regard to this clone: The same CDR3 is also encoded by other DNA sequences in this sample. The chain carries TRBV30 and TRBJ2-3; D gene ambiguous. V gave up 2 bases and J gave up 2 bases, with 5 bases separating them. This CDR3 has 12 amino acids. CDR1 is GTSNPN, CDR2 SVGIG, per germline (reference sequence). CDR3 nucleotide sequence: TGTGCCTGGAGTCTTTTCACAGATACGCAGTATTTT. Translation: CAWSLFTDTQYF.

CDR3 nucleotides: TGTGCCAGCATTCTGAAGATCGGGATCGGCACTGAAGCTTTCTTT. Residues: CASILKIGIGTEAFF. The chain has TRBV2 and TRBJ1-1; D gene unclear. This CDR3 contains 15 residues. Germline loops: CDR1 SNHLY, CDR2 FYNNEI. V was pared by 7 bases and J by 4 bases, with 19 bases between.

This clone was seen a handful of times. The chain carries TRBV30 and TRBJ2-1; 8 bases are shared with TRBD2. The J segment lost 3 bases and the V segment lost 3 bases, leaving 10 bases of the junction unmatched. Germline V gives CDR1 GTSNPN, CDR2 SVGIG (reference sequence). The length of the CDR3 is 16 residues. CDR3 nucleotide sequence: TGTGCCTGGAGCGTCGACTTGGCGGGGGGCTACAATGAGCAGTTCTTC. This codes for CAWSVDLAGGYNEQFF.

The CDR3 coding sequence is TGTGCCAGCAGTATGGGACAGGGGGCGGTCTATGGCTACACCTTC. It specifies CASSMGQGAVYGYTF. The V gene is TRBV27, the J gene TRBJ1-2; 12 bases are a match to TRBD1. The CDR3 has 15 residues. The V gene's germline CDR1 is MNHEY and CDR2 SMNVEV (reference sequence). V was clipped by 5 bases and J by 4 bases; unmatched bases: 5.

The chain has TRBV9 and TRBJ2-5; 7 bases fit TRBD1. The length of the CDR3 is 15 residues. J was trimmed by 4 bases and V by 5 bases; bases with no gene match: 11. Per the germline V gene, CDR1 is SGDLS and CDR2 is YYNGEE. CDR3 DNA sequence: TGTGCCAGCAGTGTTTCCTACAGGGGTGGAGAGACCCAGTACTTC. The encoded protein is CASSVSYRGGETQYF.

J is TRBJ1-1 and V is TRBV6-5; 7 bases map to TRBD1. Germline CDR1 reads MNHEY; CDR2 reads SVGAGI. V gave up 7 bases and J gave up 0 bases; unmatched junction bases: 5. CDR3 length: 14 amino acids. The CDR3 nucleotides read TGTGCCAGCACGTCGGGACAGATGAACACTGAAGCTTTCTTT. This gives the protein CASTSGQMNTEAFF.

V is TRBV13 and J is TRBJ2-5; D uncertain. Trimming removed 3 bases from V and 4 bases from J, with 3 bases in between. The CDR3 loop spans 11 amino acids. Germline V gene sequence: CDR1 PRHDT, CDR2 FYEKMQ (reference sequence). This CDR3 is CASSLRETQYF. For the CDR3, the DNA is TGTGCCAGCAGCTTGAGAGAGACCCAGTACTTC.

The chain employs TRBV4-1 and TRBJ2-5; 16 bases agree with TRBD2. The CDR3 contains 17 residues. The J segment lost 5 bases and the V segment lost 6 bases, leaving 9 bases of the junction unmatched. CDR1 MGHRA and CDR2 YSYEKL come from the germline V gene. The CDR3 region has the DNA TGCGCCAGCAGTCCCGGGACTAGCGGGGGGGCAAGGGAGACCCAGTACTTC. Its protein product is CASSPGTSGGARETQYF.

The chain links TRBV5-6 to TRBJ2-4; D remains unclear. Per germline, CDR1 SGHDT and CDR2 YYEEEE. CDR3 length: 14 residues. Trimming removed 0 bases from V and 4 bases from J, with 8 bases in between. CDR3 nucleotide sequence: TGTGCCAGCAGCTTGGTAGGGAAGAAAAACATTCAGTACTTC. Residues: CASSLVGKKNIQYF.

The DNA for the CDR3 is TGTGCCAGCAGCTTGCACACAGGGGGTGGCGGAGCTTTCTTT. Translation gives CASSLHTGGGGAFF. The chain links TRBV11-2 to TRBJ1-1; 8 nucleotides match TRBD1. Trimming at V came to 3 bases and at J to 10 bases, leaving 10 bases not matched to a gene. The CDR3 covers 14 residues. CDR1 is SGHAT and CDR2 is FQNNGV in the germline V gene. The full variable domain, completed using reference TRBV11-2 and TRBJ1-1, is EAGVAQSPRYKIIEKRQSVAFWCNPISGHATLYWYQQILGQGPKLLIQFQNNGVVDDSQLPKDRFSAERLKGVDSTLKIQPAKLEDSAVYLCASSLHTGGGGAFFGQGTRLTVV.

The J gene is TRBJ1-2, the V gene TRBV27, with 9 bases that match TRBD1. The germline V gene encodes CDR1 MNHEY and CDR2 SMNVEV (reference sequence). CDR3 size: 12 residues. V shed 8 bases and J 4 bases; nucleotides not matched to a gene: 2. CDR3 sequence (DNA): TGTGCCAGCGCGGACAGGGGCTATGGCTACACCTTC. Translated: CASADRGYGYTF.

The chain combines TRBV11-2 with TRBJ2-3; no clear D gene. Per the germline V gene, CDR1 is SGHAT and CDR2 is FQNNGV. Trimming took off 2 bases at V and 5 bases at J, with 8 bases between the two ends. The CDR3 has 13 residues. The CDR3 sequence: CASSLLMQDTQYF. DNA for the CDR3: TGTGCCAGCAGCTTATTAATGCAAGATACGCAGTATTTT. Full variable domain (missing parts from reference TRBV11-2 and TRBJ2-3): EAGVAQSPRYKIIEKRQSVAFWCNPISGHATLYWYQQILGQGPKLLIQFQNNGVVDDSQLPKDRFSAERLKGVDSTLKIQPAKLEDSAVYLCASSLLMQDTQYFGPGTRLTVL.

The chain couples TRBV19 to TRBJ2-3; 8 nucleotides align to TRBD2. Germline assignment: CDR1 LNHDA and CDR2 SQIVND (reference sequence). V was pared by 4 bases and J by 2 bases, with 5 bases of the junction left unmatched. CDR3 length equals 15 residues. The DNA for the CDR3 is TGTGCCAGTAGTAAGGGTAGCGGGGCCACAGATACGCAGTATTTT. Translation: CASSKGSGATDTQYF. Complete variable domain (other parts from reference TRBV19 and TRBJ2-3): DGGITQSPKYLFRKEGQNVTLSCEQNLNHDAMYWYRQDPGQGLRLIYYSQIVNDFQKGDIAEGYSVSREKKESFPLTVTSAQKNPTAFYLCASSKGSGATDTQYFGPGTRLTVL.

This rearrangement joins TRBV5-1 to TRBJ2-3; 8 positions match TRBD1. J gave up 4 bases and V 7 bases, and 8 bases lay outside the gene matches. Germline V gene lookup returns CDR1 SGHRS and CDR2 YFSETQ. This CDR3 has 14 amino acids. This chain's CDR3 is CASSTTGGSDTQYF. The CDR3 coding sequence is TGCGCCAGCTCCACAACAGGGGGATCAGATACGCAGTATTTT.

This clone appeared many times. V gene TRBV5-6 combines with J gene TRBJ1-2; 8 positions agree with TRBD1. Trimming at V came to 3 bases and at J to 2 bases, leaving 6 bases not matched to a gene. Germline loops: CDR1 SGHDT, CDR2 YYEEEE. This CDR3 comprises 15 residues. The CDR3 sequence is CASSSTGAGNYGYTF. The CDR3 DNA reads TGTGCCAGCAGCTCGACAGGGGCCGGAAACTATGGCTACACCTTC.

The V and J genes are TRBV5-1 and TRBJ2-3; D uncertain. This CDR3 has 13 residues. The V end was cut by 5 bases, the J end by 1 base, with 8 bases between. Germline values: CDR1 SGHRS, CDR2 YFSETQ. CDR3 loop: CASSGGGTDTQYF. CDR3 nucleotides: TGCGCCAGCAGTGGCGGCGGCACAGATACGCAGTATTTT.

This sequence joins TRBV25-1 and TRBJ1-2; D ambiguous. Trimming left V 7 bases short and J 7 bases short, with 10 bases between. The length of the CDR3 is 11 residues. Germline V lookup: CDR1 MGHDK, CDR2 SYGVNS. The CDR3 loop reads CASTGKGGYTF. Here the CDR3 DNA reads TGTGCCAGCACAGGAAAGGGTGGCTACACCTTC.

The chain joins TRBV6-1 to TRBJ1-2, with TRBD1 matching 10 bases. The CDR3 has 13 residues. The trim removed 4 bases at V and 7 bases at J, leaving 3 bases unmatched. From germline, CDR1 is MNHNS and CDR2 SASEGT. Here the CDR3 reads CASSADRGGGYTF. Written as DNA, the CDR3 is TGTGCCAGCAGTGCGGACAGGGGGGGTGGCTACACCTTC.

This clone has just one count. The chain carries TRBV5-1 and TRBJ2-1; TRBD2 agrees at 10 bases. CDR3 length: 15 amino acids. V lost 4 bases to trimming and J lost 5 bases; unmatched junction nucleotides: 6. Germline V gene lookup returns CDR1 SGHRS and CDR2 YFSETQ. This chain's CDR3 is CASSEGTSAHNEQFF. DNA for the CDR3: TGCGCCAGCAGCGAGGGGACTAGCGCTCACAATGAGCAGTTCTTC.

The genes are TRBV9 and TRBJ1-3, with 7 bases identical to TRBD1. The CDR3 sequence is 16 residues long. Germline V CDR1 and CDR2: SGDLS, YYNGEE. The junction had 3 bases not matched to a gene; V was cut back by 0 bases and J by 0 bases. For the CDR3, the DNA is TGTGCCAGCAGCGTAGGGGACAGCAGCTCTGGAAACACCATATATTTT. As protein: CASSVGDSSSGNTIYF. The complete variable domain, with remaining parts taken from reference TRBV9 and TRBJ1-3, reads DSGVTQTPKHLITATGQRVTLRCSPRSGDLSVYWYQQSLDQGLQFLIQYYNGEERAKGNILERFSAQQFPDLHSELNLSSLELGDSALYFCASSVGDSSSGNTIYFGEGSWLTVV.